These 24 T cell receptor beta chains came from one sample sequenced in a study of cytotoxic CD8 clonotypes in ibrutinib-treated CLL. Some clones are missing from TCRdb's copy, which holds only in-frame ones; the method was immunoSEQ multiplex PCR. Among approximately 140,000 clones listed, around 90% were seen once. The material sequenced was PBMCs, taken after 12 months of ibrutinib treatment. Receptors were obtained from a human donor with chronic lymphocytic leukemia.

V and J are TRBV7-6 and TRBJ2-3; a possible D gene is TRBD1 (6 bases). This CDR3 is 15 amino acids long. Germline lookup yields CDR1 SGHVS and CDR2 FNYEAQ. Trimming pared 3 bases from V and 4 bases from J, leaving 14 bases between. CDR3 residues: CASSFPATGSDTQYF. CDR3 DNA sequence: TGTGCCAGCAGCTTCCCGGCTACAGGGTCAGATACGCAGTATTTT.

V and J are TRBV7-2 and TRBJ2-7; the D is unclear. The V gene lost 2 bases and the J gene lost 1 base, with 12 bases spanning the gap. Germline V CDR1 and CDR2: SGHTA, FQGNSA. The CDR3 contains 15 residues. CDR3 loop: CASSLFIGPSYEQYF. In DNA form, the CDR3 reads TGTGCCAGCAGCTTATTCATCGGCCCTTCCTACGAGCAGTACTTC.

The chain joins TRBV2 to TRBJ2-5; unclear D gene. V was pared by 4 bases and J by 5 bases, with 5 bases between. Germline assignment: CDR1 SNHLY and CDR2 FYNNEI. There are 11 residues in the CDR3. The CDR3 protein is CASSGRETQYF. The CDR3, as DNA: TGTGCCAGCAGTGGACGGGAGACCCAGTACTTC.

This chain uses TRBV7-8 with TRBJ2-3; D possibly uses TRBD1 or TRBD2 (6 bases each). The CDR3 runs to 15 residues. V dropped 5 bases and J dropped 0 bases, with 12 bases sitting between them. Germline CDR1 reads SGHVS; CDR2 reads FQNEAQ. CDR3 DNA: TGTGCCAGCAGCGTCAGGGGAGGCAGCACAGATACGCAGTATTTT. It is translated as CASSVRGGSTDTQYF.

This chain joins TRBV30 and TRBJ2-7, with D perhaps assigned TRBD1 or TRBD2 (5 bases each). In germline, CDR1 is GTSNPN, CDR2 SVGIG (reference sequence). The length of the CDR3 is 13 residues. V dropped 0 bases and J dropped 6 bases, with 12 bases sitting between them. The DNA for the CDR3 is TGTGCCTGGAGTGTAAGGGGCCGGGGCGAGCAGTACTTC. Amino acids: CAWSVRGRGEQYF.

V usage is TRBV5-1 and J usage is TRBJ2-7; the match to TRBD2 covers 14 bases. Per the germline V gene, CDR1 is SGHRS and CDR2 is YFSETQ. With 4 bases clipped from V and 2 bases from J, the junction kept 14 bases outside the gene matches. This CDR3 is 19 amino acids long. The CDR3 spells CASSGGTGTSGSSAYEQYF. The CDR3 bases are TGCGCCAGCAGCGGGGGCACCGGGACTAGCGGGAGTAGTGCCTACGAGCAGTACTTC.

Written as DNA, the CDR3 is TGCAGCGTCTTCCGGGACAGCGGCTCTGGAAACACCATATATTTT. Protein: CSVFRDSGSGNTIYF. The rearrangement joins TRBV29-1 to TRBJ1-3; TRBD1 aligns across 7 bases. Trimming cost V 6 bases and J 0 bases; bases outside gene matches: 8. In germline, CDR1 is SQVTM, CDR2 ANQGSEA. The CDR3 consists of 15 residues.

The CDR3 loop reads CATLNTALGPGELFF. CDR3 DNA sequence: TGTGCCACCCTAAACACCGCACTGGGCCCCGGGGAGCTGTTTTTT. The V gene is TRBV19, the J gene TRBJ2-2; D remains ambiguous. Trimming left V 10 bases short and J 6 bases short, with 21 bases between. The CDR3 totals 15 residues. Germline V gene sequence: CDR1 LNHDA, CDR2 SQIVND (reference sequence).

The chain links TRBV19 to TRBJ2-7; TRBD2 might be the D (5 bases). Germline V gene lookup returns CDR1 LNHDA and CDR2 SQIVND (reference sequence). There are 11 residues in the CDR3. Trimming took off 5 bases at V and 5 bases at J, with 7 bases between the two ends. DNA of the CDR3: TGTGCCAGTAGTTGGAGGAACGAGCAGTACTTC. Translating it yields CASSWRNEQYF.

The chain couples TRBV5-1 to TRBJ2-1; 7 bases are a match to TRBD2. The CDR3 spans 15 residues. Per the germline V gene, CDR1 is SGHRS and CDR2 is YFSETQ. V lost 2 bases and J lost 5; bases outside the gene matches: 7. CDR3 DNA: TGCGCCAGCAGCTTTCAGGCGGGAGAACACAATGAGCAGTTCTTC. Translated, it gives CASSFQAGEHNEQFF.

The CDR3 DNA follows: TGTGCCAGCAGCTTGGTAGGAACCAACTATGGCTACACCTTC. Amino acid sequence: CASSLVGTNYGYTF. The chain couples TRBV5-4 to TRBJ1-2; D ambiguous. This CDR3 region has 14 residues. Germline V gives CDR1 SGHNT, CDR2 YYREEE (reference sequence). Trimming took 0 bases from V and 2 from J, leaving 8 bases between them.

The rearrangement links TRBV7-3 to TRBJ2-7; 14 bases fit TRBD2. V trimming: 5 bases; J trimming: 6 bases; junction bases outside the gene matches: 12. Germline CDR1 reads SGHTA; CDR2 reads FQGTGA. The CDR3 runs to 17 residues. CDR3 in DNA: TGTGCCAGCAGCAGGGGACTAGCGGGAGCCCTCCGCTGCGAGCAGTACTTC. Translating gives CASSRGLAGALRCEQYF.

The chain carries TRBV20-1 and TRBJ1-1; possible D gene TRBD1, 5 bases. This CDR3 has 11 amino acids. Per germline, CDR1 DFQATT and CDR2 SNEGSKA (reference sequence). Deletions cut 2 bases from V and 7 bases from J, with 8 bases between. The CDR3, as DNA: TGCAGTGCTAGAAACGGGGGTGAAGCTTTCTTT. Protein product: CSARNGGEAFF.

This clone occurred a few times. The chain couples TRBV19 to TRBJ1-1; D is uncertain. Germline CDR1 and CDR2: LNHDA and SQIVND (reference sequence). The CDR3 is 16 amino acids. The V and J ends lost 3 bases and 2 bases respectively, with 16 bases between them. CDR3 bases: TGTGCCAGTAGTATTTTCATGGGAGGATCCAACACTGAAGCTTTCTTT. Amino acids: CASSIFMGGSNTEAFF. The variable domain in full, completed from reference TRBV19 and TRBJ1-1, reads DGGITQSPKYLFRKEGQNVTLSCEQNLNHDAMYWYRQDPGQGLRLIYYSQIVNDFQKGDIAEGYSVSREKKESFPLTVTSAQKNPTAFYLCASSIFMGGSNTEAFFGQGTRLTVV.

The gene calls are TRBV2 and TRBJ2-2; the D gene is possibly TRBD2 (6 bases). From germline, CDR1 is SNHLY and CDR2 FYNNEI. This CDR3 spans 17 amino acids. V was clipped by 4 bases and J by 5 bases, with 20 bases between them. CDR3 nucleotides: TGTGCCAGCAGTGGGGGGGACCCCGGGGGTTATACCGGGGAGCTGTTTTTT. Protein sequence: CASSGGDPGGYTGELFF.

The J gene is TRBJ2-7, the V gene TRBV19, with D hard to call. From germline, CDR1 is LNHDA and CDR2 SQIVND (reference sequence). CDR3 length: 14 residues. V lost 3 bases to trimming and J lost 4 bases, with 13 bases between them. The CDR3 bases are TGTGCCAGTAGTATCTACACCCCATCTTACGAGCAGTACTTC. It is translated as CASSIYTPSYEQYF.

This clone was observed a few times. For the CDR3, the DNA is TGTGCCAGCAGGAACACAGGGGTAGTGGGTGGCTACACCTTC. It translates to CASRNTGVVGGYTF. The genes are TRBV27 and TRBJ1-2; 7 positions agree with TRBD1. V gave up 6 bases and J gave up 7 bases; unmatched junction bases: 11. The CDR3 extends over 14 amino acids. Looked up from germline, CDR1 is MNHEY and CDR2 is SMNVEV (reference sequence).

The chain links TRBV18 to TRBJ2-1, with 12 bases fitting TRBD1. V dropped 0 bases and J dropped 7; count of bases not matched to a gene: 4. Germline-derived CDR1 and CDR2 are KGHSH and LQKENI. This CDR3 has 16 amino acids. The CDR3 bases are TGTGCCAGCTCACCACCAGGGACAGGGGGCTTGAATGAGCAGTTCTTC. Translated: CASSPPGTGGLNEQFF.

The chain joins TRBV6-5 to TRBJ1-5; 9 bases map to TRBD1. Germline values: CDR1 MNHEY, CDR2 SVGAGI. This CDR3 contains 15 residues. Trimming cost V 4 bases and J 9 bases; bases outside gene matches: 10. The CDR3 here is CASSLGGQGKWPQHF. The CDR3 DNA reads as TGTGCCAGCAGTTTAGGAGGACAGGGGAAATGGCCCCAGCATTTT.

The chain carries TRBV29-1 and TRBJ2-3, with TRBD2 identical over 10 bases. After removal of 2 bases from V and 1 base from J, the junction contained 12 bases not matched to a gene. Germline V gives CDR1 SQVTM, CDR2 ANQGSEA. The CDR3 is made up of 18 amino acids. The CDR3 here is CSVEFPSGSPFGTDTQYF. DNA of the CDR3: TGCAGCGTTGAATTCCCTAGCGGGAGCCCTTTCGGCACAGATACGCAGTATTTT.

The chain is built from TRBV18 and TRBJ2-7; D assignment may be TRBD1 or TRBD2 (5 bases each). The CDR3 contains 14 residues. CDR1 KGHSH and CDR2 LQKENI come from the germline V gene. V was pared by 2 bases and J by 3 bases, with 11 bases between. CDR3 residues: CASSPGQGVYEQYF. CDR3 in DNA: TGTGCCAGCTCACCAGGGCAGGGAGTCTACGAGCAGTACTTC.

The chain employs TRBV7-3 and TRBJ1-4; D is uncertain. The CDR3 is made up of 13 amino acids. Germline CDR1 SGHTA, CDR2 FQGTGA. Deletions cut 2 bases from V and 11 bases from J, with 12 bases between. CDR3 sequence: CASSLEPREKLFF. As DNA, the CDR3 is TGTGCCAGCAGCTTAGAGCCGCGGGAGAAACTGTTTTTT.

V is TRBV28 and J is TRBJ1-1; 11 bases map to TRBD1. CDR3 size: 19 residues. In germline, CDR1 is MDHEN, CDR2 SYDVKM. J lost 3 bases, V lost 7 bases, and 19 bases had no gene match. This CDR3 reads CASIPHSPGQGVDDTEAFF. The CDR3 coding sequence is TGTGCCAGCATCCCGCACTCACCGGGACAGGGGGTGGATGACACTGAAGCTTTCTTT.

The chain uses TRBV5-1 and TRBJ1-2; D remains ambiguous. Trimming stripped 0 bases from V and 3 bases from J, with 12 bases between. The V gene's germline CDR1 is SGHRS and CDR2 YFSETQ. This CDR3 has 15 amino acids. CDR3 region: CASSLGVLSDYGYTF. The CDR3 nucleotides are TGCGCCAGCAGCTTGGGAGTTCTGAGTGACTATGGCTACACCTTC. Filled out from reference TRBV5-1 and TRBJ1-2, the complete variable domain reads KAGVTQTPRYLIKTRGQQVTLSCSPISGHRSVSWYQQTPGQGLQFLFEYFSETQRNKGNFPGRFSGRQFSNSRSEMNVSTLELGDSALYLCASSLGVLSDYGYTFGSGTRLTVV.